The 22 T cell receptor beta chains below come from one sample, sequenced in a study of T cell clonality in common variable immunodeficiency (dated by TCRdb to 2014 to 2015). Results the study describes overall, beyond this receptor: Fewer deletions and N-nucleotide insertions were reportedly observed in CVID TCRbeta sequences, and highly modified clones with 13 or more V deletions were reportedly absent from CVID TCRbeta sequences.

These receptors have no identified antigens. The protocol used for the library was the immunoSEQ multiplex PCR assay. TCRdb provides this immuneACCESS table in a form limited to in-frame rearrangements. Some clones are lacking; in checked studies, under half of them reflect an unresolved V gene, and why the rest are absent is not known. The data for this sample show under 35,000 clones, each detected more than once. Together, the top ten hold approximately 5.4% of the sample. The specimen sequenced was peripheral blood mononuclear cells. Every receptor here comes from a human donor with common variable immunodeficiency.

This clone was counted many times. The observed sequence ends 3 residues before the CDR3 terminus, with the missing tail filled in from the germline J gene. V is TRBV6-2 or TRBV6-3 and J is TRBJ2-5; possible D gene TRBD2, 5 bases. CDR1 is MNHEY, CDR2 SVGEGT, per germline. The CDR3 length is 12 residues. The ends were cut back, 5 bases at V and 7 bases at J, with 11 bases in the middle. Here the CDR3 reads CASSRESGTQYF. The sequenced part of the CDR3 DNA is TGTGCCAGCAGTCGTGAAAGCGGGACC.

Regarding this clone: The missing CDR3 end, 3 residues past where the read stops, is filled in from the germline J gene. J is TRBJ1-3 and V is TRBV30, with unresolved D. CDR3 length: 14 amino acids. With 1 base removed from V and 0 bases from J, the gap between germline ends came to 7 bases. Per the germline V gene, CDR1 is GTSNPN and CDR2 is SVGIG (reference sequence). Partial CDR3 DNA: TGTGCCTGGAGTGAGGCAAACTCTGGAAACACC. Protein product: CAWSEANSGNT. The whole CDR3 sequence reads CAWSEANSGNTIYF.

On this clone itself: The DNA ends 3 residues before the CDR3 does, and the rest of the CDR3 is filled in from the germline J gene. The chain has TRBV7-3 and TRBJ2-5, with 11 bases matching TRBD2. With V trimmed by 1 base and J by 4 bases, 8 bases remained unmatched. The CDR3 sequence is 17 residues long. Germline CDR1 is SGHTA and CDR2 is FQGTGA. Partial CDR3 DNA: TGTGCCAGCAGCTTAAGCCTGACTAGCGGGGAGGGAGAGACC. Protein: CASSLSLTSGEGET. The entire CDR3 reads CASSLSLTSGEGETQYF.

This clone was detected a few times. The read stops 3 residues short of the end of the CDR3; the missing end is completed from the germline J gene. V usage is TRBV7-3 and J usage is TRBJ2-2, with D possibly being TRBD1 (5 bases). The germline V gene has CDR1 SGHTA and CDR2 FQGTGA. The CDR3 covers 17 residues. V shed 3 bases and J shed 1 base, with 15 bases lying between them. CDR3 bases read: TGTGCCAGCAGCTTTCTAGGGGCCTCAGGGAACACCGGGGAG. Translating it yields CASSFLGASGNTGE. The CDR3, in full, reads CASSFLGASGNTGELFF.

As regards this clone: The sequenced fragment ends 3 residues before the CDR3 boundary, so the rest is inferred from the germline J gene. This chain links TRBV7-9 with TRBJ1-6; 8 nucleotides align to TRBD1. This CDR3 region has 14 residues. CDR1 SEHNR and CDR2 FQNEAQ come from the germline V gene (reference sequence). V was clipped by 3 bases and J by 10 bases; unmatched bases: 5. The sequenced CDR3 bases are TGTGCCAGCAGCTTCACAGGGGGTGGATCACCC. It codes for CASSFTGGGSP. Given in full, the CDR3 is CASSFTGGGSPLHF.

This clone was observed at least ten times. The read is 3 residues too short to cover the CDR3 end, so that end is filled in from the germline J gene. The chain recombines TRBV5-1 with TRBJ1-1, with 8 bases that match TRBD1. The CDR3 is 15 amino acids. J lost 3 bases, V lost 0 bases, and 4 bases had no gene match. Germline V gene lookup returns CDR1 SGHRS and CDR2 YFSETQ. The sequenced CDR3 bases are TGCGCCAGCAGCTTGGTTCAGGGGGCCGACACTGAA. Amino acid sequence: CASSLVQGADTE. The complete CDR3 protein is CASSLVQGADTEAFF.

This clone was observed a few times. The read ends 3 residues before the CDR3 terminus; that terminus is restored from the germline J gene. V and J are TRBV7-9 and TRBJ1-4, with D unclear. Germline V gene lookup returns CDR1 SEHNR and CDR2 FQNEAQ (reference sequence). The CDR3 sequence is 14 residues long. The V end lost 3 bases, the J end lost 3 bases, and 8 bases lay between the germline ends. The CDR3 loop reads CASSLGSPNEKLFF. CDR3 bases read: TGTGCCAGCAGCTTGGGCAGTCCTAATGAAAAA.

This clone was recorded a few times. The part of the CDR3 DNA that was read is TGTGCCAGCAGACTAATTGGCAATGAG. It codes for CASRLIGNE. The full CDR3 protein reads CASRLIGNEQFF. The chain links TRBV11-2 to TRBJ2-1; D is unclear. The CDR3 is cut off 3 residues early in the read; its end comes from the germline J gene. This CDR3 has 12 residues. In germline, CDR1 is SGHAT, CDR2 FQNNGV. Trimming stripped 6 bases from V and 6 bases from J, with 9 bases between.

This clone occurred a few times. From the germline J gene comes the end of the CDR3, since the read stops 3 residues before it. The V gene is TRBV30, the J gene TRBJ1-2; 7 nucleotides align to TRBD1. Trimming removed 0 bases from V and 4 bases from J; junction bases left unmatched: 2. The CDR3 spans 13 residues. CDR1 is GTSNPN and CDR2 is SVGIG in the germline V gene (reference sequence). The CDR3 protein is CAWSVQGFYGYTF. The covered CDR3 bases are TGTGCCTGGAGTGTACAGGGGTTCTATGGC.

There are a few counts of this clone. The CDR3 goes on 3 residues after the read ends, and that part is filled in from the germline J gene. The V call is TRBV30, the J call TRBJ1-4; 9 nucleotides line up with TRBD1. The CDR3 length is 12 residues. Germline V gene sequence: CDR1 GTSNPN, CDR2 SVGIG (reference sequence). The DNA read from the CDR3 is TGTGCCTGGGGCAACGACAGGGGGAAA. Residues: CAWGNDRGK. In full, the CDR3 is CAWGNDRGKLFF.

Regarding this clone: From the germline J gene comes the end of the CDR3, since the read stops 3 residues before it. The chain combines TRBV19 with TRBJ1-6; TRBD1 matches 9 bases. Unmatched junction bases numbered 5, after V lost 9 bases and J lost 8 bases. The CDR3 contains 13 residues. Germline V gene sequence: CDR1 LNHDA, CDR2 SQIVND (reference sequence). The CDR3 DNA, read in part, is TGTGCCAGCCGGGACAGGGATTATTCACCC. The encoded protein is CASRDRDYSP. The full CDR3 protein reads CASRDRDYSPLHF.

This clone has ten or more counts. The read stops 3 residues short of the end of the CDR3; the missing end is completed from the germline J gene. J is TRBJ2-5 and V is TRBV5-1; tentatively, D is TRBD2 (6 bases). V was shortened by 1 base and J by 2 bases, with 18 bases between the two germline ends. Per germline, CDR1 SGHRS and CDR2 YFSETQ. The CDR3 has 17 amino acids. The DNA read from the CDR3 is TGCGCCAGCAGCTTGCGGTCGGCGGGGCCGCAACAAGAGACC. It is translated as CASSLRSAGPQQET. The CDR3 as a whole reads CASSLRSAGPQQETQYF.

The table lists this clone with many counts. From the germline J gene comes the end of the CDR3, since the read stops 3 residues before it. The chain has TRBV20-1 and TRBJ2-7; 7 positions match TRBD2. Germline V gene data show CDR1 as DFQATT and CDR2 as SNEGSKA (reference sequence). Losses at the gene ends were 7 bases for V and 5 bases for J; bases not matched to a gene: 14. The CDR3 runs 14 residues. The CDR3 bases that were read are TGCAGTGGGCGTCAGGGTAGTGGGGGGGACGAG. Its protein product is CSGRQGSGGDE. The entire CDR3 protein is CSGRQGSGGDEQYF.

Worth noting for this clone: The CDR3 end is not reached by the read, which stops 3 residues before it; the germline J gene fills it in. V usage is TRBV20-1 and J usage is TRBJ1-2, with a tentative D call TRBD1 (6 bases). CDR1 is DFQATT and CDR2 is SNEGSKA in the germline V gene (reference sequence). This CDR3 comprises 18 residues. V lost 0 bases to trimming and J lost 6 bases, with 26 bases between them. The DNA read from the CDR3 is TGCAGTGCTAGAGATCCGGCCCGCAGGGGATTCGTCCTCCATGGC. Translating gives CSARDPARRGFVLHG. The whole CDR3 protein is CSARDPARRGFVLHGYTF.

This clone was counted between two and nine times. The read gets to within 3 residues of the CDR3 end, and the germline J gene fills in the rest. The chain combines TRBV7-2 with TRBJ1-2, with 8 positions matching TRBD1. There are 13 residues in the CDR3. The germline V gene encodes CDR1 SGHTA and CDR2 FQGNSA. J gave up 4 bases and V 5 bases, and 3 bases lay outside the gene matches. The CDR3 here is CASSPQGAYGYTF. The CDR3 DNA, read in part, is TGTGCCAGCAGCCCGCAGGGGGCCTATGGC. Full variable domain (missing parts from reference TRBV7-2 and TRBJ1-2): GAGVSQSPSNKVTEKGKDVELRCDPISGHTALYWYRQSLGQGLEFLIYFQGNSAPDKSGLPSDRFSAERTGGSVSTLTIQRTQQEDSAVYLCASSPQGAYGYTFGSGTRLTVV.

For this clone: The CDR3 goes on 3 residues after the read ends, and that part is filled in from the germline J gene. The chain links TRBV19 to TRBJ1-1; 7 nucleotides align to TRBD1. Trimming took 5 bases from V and 2 from J; bases not matched to a gene: 5. The CDR3 consists of 14 residues. Germline lookup yields CDR1 LNHDA and CDR2 SQIVND (reference sequence). The CDR3 region is CASSATGANTEAFF. The sequenced CDR3 bases are TGTGCCAGTAGTGCTACAGGGGCAAACACTGAA.

Notes on this clone: Sequencing ends 3 residues short of the CDR3 end; the germline J gene provides the rest. Other DNA sequences of this sample code for an identical CDR3. This chain connects TRBV7-2 to TRBJ2-1; D call uncertain. The germline CDR1 and CDR2 sequences are SGHTA and FQGNSA. There are 12 residues in the CDR3. V was shortened by 1 base and J by 9 bases, with 7 bases between the two germline ends. This chain's CDR3 is CASSLGSVEQFF. CDR3 bases read: TGTGCCAGCAGCTTAGGGTCGGTTGAG.

Of note for this clone: The CDR3 end lies 3 residues beyond the end of the read and is filled in from the germline J gene. The chain joins TRBV7-9 to TRBJ2-1; D gene unclear. Germline CDR1 and CDR2: SEHNR and FQNEAQ (reference sequence). V lost 3 bases, J lost 7 bases, and 13 bases lay in between. This CDR3 spans 14 amino acids. The CDR3 sequence: CASSLGGARNEQFF. The part of the CDR3 DNA that was read is TGTGCCAGCAGCTTGGGTGGAGCTAGAAATGAG.

This clone was seen many times. The observed sequence ends 3 residues before the CDR3 terminus, with the missing tail filled in from the germline J gene. This rearrangement joins TRBV29-1 to TRBJ2-2; 7 bases agree with TRBD1. V trimming: 4 bases; J trimming: 7 bases; junction bases outside the gene matches: 6. Germline V CDR1 and CDR2: SQVTM, ANQGSEA. The CDR3 runs 13 residues. The covered CDR3 bases are TGCAGCGTTGCTAAGGGGGCTGACGGGGAG. Amino acid sequence: CSVAKGADGE. The CDR3 in its entirety is CSVAKGADGELFF.

This clone was observed a few times. The CDR3 extends 3 residues past the end of the read, so its final part is completed from the germline J gene. The chain employs TRBV7-3 and TRBJ2-2, with a possible D match to TRBD2 (6 bases). Trimming removed 3 bases from V and 4 bases from J, with 15 bases in between. The CDR3 loop spans 16 amino acids. Germline CDR1 SGHTA, CDR2 FQGTGA. The CDR3 bases that were read are TGTGCCAGCAGCTTTCGGGGCGGGGAGGCCACCGGGGAG. This translates into CASSFRGGEATGE. The whole CDR3 reads CASSFRGGEATGELFF.

The CDR3 reads CASSAFDNEQFF. Partial CDR3 DNA: TGTGCCAGCAGTGCTTTTGACAATGAG. The V and J genes are TRBV2 and TRBJ2-1; unclear D gene. The sequence runs out 3 residues before the end of the CDR3; the remainder is reconstructed from the germline J gene. V dropped 4 bases and J dropped 5 bases, with 6 bases sitting between them. The CDR3 sequence is 12 residues long. CDR1 and CDR2 from the germline V gene are SNHLY and FYNNEI.

This clone occurred many times. Sequencing ends 3 residues short of the CDR3 end; the germline J gene provides the rest. V is TRBV7-9 and J is TRBJ2-1; possibly TRBD1 for D (7 bases). Germline V gives CDR1 SEHNR, CDR2 FQNEAQ (reference sequence). The ends were cut back, 1 base at V and 6 bases at J, with 13 bases in the middle. CDR3 length equals 15 residues. The CDR3 DNA, read in part, is TGTGCCAGCAGCTTAGAGGAGGGGGCGCGCAATGAG. Translating gives CASSLEEGARNE. The full CDR3 is CASSLEEGARNEQFF.